Listed below are T cell receptor beta chains from one sample, sequenced in a study of neurological immune-mediated disorders. TCRdb analysed the 5' RACE reads with MiXCR anew, one entry per CDR3 protein. The sample shows 15,000 to 25,000 distinct CDR3 sequences, approximately 8% of them seen only once. Sequencing was done on a sample of CD8+ T cells from blood. The receptors here all came from a woman aged 25 to 39 with HTLV-1-associated myelopathy (HAM/TSP). Both conserved end residues are part of each CDR3. Fields, in order: clone size, D gene, V gene, J gene, CDR3 DNA, CDR3 protein. D genes are given only for firm matches. The size of a clone is reported for some rows only, either as once, few or many, or as a class for expanded clones.

many,-,TRBV5-5,TRBJ2-2,TGTGCCAGCAGCTTGGCACCAATGACGGTCAACACCGGGGAGCTGTTTTTT,CASSLAPMTVNTGELFF
many,-,TRBV5-6,TRBJ1-5,TGTGCCAGCAGCTGGGGGACTGTTGCACAGCCCCAGCATTTT,CASSWGTVAQPQHF
many,-,TRBV5-1,TRBJ1-2,TGCGCCAGCAGCTTATTCACCCCGGACAGATTATATGGCTACACCTTC,CASSLFTPDRLYGYTF
many,-,TRBV11-2,TRBJ1-1,TGTGCCAGCAGCTCGACAACGGGACATCCGATACCAGCTTTCTTT,CASSSTTGHPIPAFF
many,-,TRBV20-1,TRBJ2-3,TGCAGTGCTAGGCTAACTCGGGGTCCAGAAAGCACAGATACGCAGTATTTT,CSARLTRGPESTDTQYF
many,TRBD2,TRBV6-4,TRBJ2-1,TGTGCCAGCAGTGACTCTAGCGGGGGGGCCAATGAGCAGTTCTTC,CASSDSSGGANEQFF
many,-,TRBV6-5,TRBJ2-1,TGTGCCAGCAGCACCACTAGAAAGAATGAGCAGTTCTTC,CASSTTRKNEQFF
many,-,TRBV10-2,TRBJ1-2,TGCGCCAGCAGTGAAGAGCCCCGTGGGTATGGCTACACCTTC,CASSEEPRGYGYTF
many,-,TRBV7-9,TRBJ1-1,TGTGCCAGCAGCGGAATTAGGAACACTGAAGCTTTCTTT,CASSGIRNTEAFF
many,TRBD2,TRBV6-2/TRBV6-3,TRBJ2-7,TGTGCCAGCAGTTACATTTCTAGCGGGGGCTACCCCTACGAGCAGTACTTC,CASSYISSGGYPYEQYF
many,-,TRBV7-7,TRBJ2-2,TGTGCCAGCAGCTCGGGTGATAAGGGCGCGAACACCGGGGAGCTGTTTTTT,CASSSGDKGANTGELFF
-,TRBD1,TRBV10-3,TRBJ2-1,TGTGCCATCAGTCGGGACAGTTACAATGAGCAGTTCTTC,CAISRDSYNEQFF
many,TRBD1,TRBV12-3/TRBV12-4,TRBJ2-7,TGTGCCAGCAGTTTATACGGCCCAGGGGGCTCTGGAGAGCAGTACTTC,CASSLYGPGGSGEQYF
-,-,TRBV10-3,TRBJ2-1,TGTGCCATCAGCTCCACATTGACCACTGAGCAGTTCTTC,CAISSTLTTEQFF
many,-,TRBV7-8,TRBJ2-3,TGTGCCAGCAGCCGTACTAGCTACGGCACAGATACGCAGTATTTT,CASSRTSYGTDTQYF
many,-,TRBV20-1,TRBJ1-1,TGCAGTGCGCAGAGGTCATCCTTGAACACTGAAGCTTTCTTT,CSAQRSSLNTEAFF
many,-,TRBV6-6,TRBJ1-1,TGTGCCAGCAGTTACGTAGATCAGAACACTGAAGCTTTCTTT,CASSYVDQNTEAFF
many,-,TRBV29-1,TRBJ2-5,TGCAGCGTTGAAACCAGGAGGACCCAGTACTTC,CSVETRRTQYF
many,-,TRBV5-1,TRBJ2-7,TGCGCCAGCAGCACCCCCTACGAGCAGTACTTC,CASSTPYEQYF
many,-,TRBV20-1,TRBJ2-1,TGCAGTGCTAGTCTCTACAATGAGCAGTTCTTC,CSASLYNEQFF
many,TRBD1,TRBV3-1,TRBJ2-7,TGTGCCAGCAGCCAAGCCGGAAACAGGGGAAGCTCCTACGAGCAGTACTTC,CASSQAGNRGSSYEQYF
many,-,TRBV20-1,TRBJ1-1,TGCAGTGCTGGGACGGACACTGAAGCTTTCTTT,CSAGTDTEAFF
-,-,TRBV30,TRBJ1-3,TGTGCCTGGAGTGACCGTAGGGGAAACACCATATATTTT,CAWSDRRGNTIYF
many,-,TRBV7-9,TRBJ1-5,TGTGCCAGCAGCAGCACCGAGGGAAAAAATCAGCCCCAGCATTTT,CASSSTEGKNQPQHF
-,-,TRBV7-6,TRBJ2-4,TGTGCCAGCAGCTCCAACGATGGACAGCTAGCCAAAAACATTCAGTACTTC,CASSSNDGQLAKNIQYF
medium-sized,-,TRBV20-1,TRBJ1-1,TGCAGTGCTAGCATTGGGGTAGGCACTGAAGCTTTCTTT,CSASIGVGTEAFF
many,TRBD2,TRBV7-8,TRBJ2-7,TGTGCCAGCAGCTTAGGACTAGCGGGGGTGACGACCTACGAGCAGTACTTC,CASSLGLAGVTTYEQYF
many,TRBD2,TRBV20-1,TRBJ2-1,TGCAGTGCTAGAGATCATGGGACTAGCAATTCCTACAATGAGCAGTTCTTC,CSARDHGTSNSYNEQFF
many,TRBD2,TRBV5-5,TRBJ2-1,TGTGCCAGCAGCCCAGCGGGGGGGCTATACGAGGAGCAGTTCTTC,CASSPAGGLYEEQFF
many,-,TRBV29-1,TRBJ2-3,TGCAGCGCCTGGCAGGGGCAGTCGAAGTATTTT,CSAWQGQSKYF
many,-,TRBV10-1,TRBJ2-3,TGCGCCACCAGCGTGGGGCTAATCACAGATACGCAGTATTTT,CATSVGLITDTQYF
once,TRBD1,TRBV7-3,TRBJ2-7,TGTGCCAGCAGCTTATCAGGGGGAAAATACGAGCAGTACTTC,CASSLSGGKYEQYF
many,TRBD1,TRBV20-1,TRBJ2-1,TGCAGTGCCCAGGGGGCGCGCAATGAGCAGTTCTTC,CSAQGARNEQFF
many,TRBD1,TRBV7-9,TRBJ1-1,TGTGCCAGCAGCCCGGGACAGTCGAACACTGAAGCTTTCTTT,CASSPGQSNTEAFF
many,TRBD2,TRBV5-1,TRBJ2-4,TGCGCCAGCAGCTTGGAGGGGACTAGCGGGGAGATAGCCAAAAACATTCAGTACTTC,CASSLEGTSGEIAKNIQYF
many,-,TRBV27,TRBJ2-6,TGTGCCAGCAGTTTAGTTCCGGGGTACTCTGGGGCCAACGTCCTGACTTTC,CASSLVPGYSGANVLTF
-,TRBD1,TRBV5-5,TRBJ1-4,TGTGCCAGCAGCTCTCCGGGACAGGGATTAGAAAAACTGTTTTTT,CASSSPGQGLEKLFF
many,-,TRBV5-6,TRBJ1-3,TGTGCCAGCAGCTTACCAACGGAGGGTTCTGGAAACACCATATATTTT,CASSLPTEGSGNTIYF
many,-,TRBV4-1,TRBJ2-2,TGCGCCAGCAGCCAAGAAAGGACCGGGGAGCTGTTTTTT,CASSQERTGELFF
few,TRBD1,TRBV7-9,TRBJ1-4,TGTGCCAGCAGCGGCGGGACAGGGACAACTAATGAAAAACTGTTTTTT,CASSGGTGTTNEKLFF
many,-,TRBV12-3/TRBV12-4,TRBJ2-1,TGTGCCAGCAGTTTAGTTGGATACAATGAGCAGTTCTTC,CASSLVGYNEQFF
many,-,TRBV7-6,TRBJ2-7,TGTGCCAGCAGCACAGGGAGTGAGCAGTACTTC,CASSTGSEQYF
many,-,TRBV12-3/TRBV12-4,TRBJ1-5,TGTGCCAGCAGTTTGGAAGGGAGTGATCAGCCCCAGCATTTT,CASSLEGSDQPQHF
many,-,TRBV20-1,TRBJ1-4,TGCAGTGCTAGAGATCATTGGACGGAATATGCAACTAATGAAAAACTGTTTTTT,CSARDHWTEYATNEKLFF
many,-,TRBV9,TRBJ1-4,TGTGCCAGCAGCGTAGATCAGGGTATGACGGAAGAAAAACTGTTTTTT,CASSVDQGMTEEKLFF
many,-,TRBV6-5,TRBJ1-5,TGTGCCAGCAGTTACGGGGGCAATCAGCCCCAGCATTTT,CASSYGGNQPQHF
many,TRBD1,TRBV29-1,TRBJ2-7,TGCAGCGCCGGGACAGGTTCCTACGAGCAGTACTTC,CSAGTGSYEQYF
many,TRBD1,TRBV7-2,TRBJ1-2,TGTGCCAGGGACAGGGGTCACAACTATGGCTACACCTTC,CARDRGHNYGYTF
many,-,TRBV29-1,TRBJ2-7,TGCAGCGTTGAGGGAGGACTCGTGGCCGAGCAGTACTTC,CSVEGGLVAEQYF
many,TRBD1,TRBV9,TRBJ2-7,TGTGCCAGCAGCGATGGGACAGCCTACGAGCAGTACTTC,CASSDGTAYEQYF
many,-,TRBV7-8,TRBJ2-3,TGTGCCAGCAGCCTTCGGACTGTGGGGGGAAACACAGATACGCAGTATTTT,CASSLRTVGGNTDTQYF
many,-,TRBV29-1,TRBJ1-2,TGCAGCGTTGTATCAGACAGGTCGCACACCTTC,CSVVSDRSHTF
many,TRBD1,TRBV20-1,TRBJ1-1,TGCAGTGCTAGACTTGGGACAGGCACACAGAACACTGAAGCTTTCTTT,CSARLGTGTQNTEAFF
many,-,TRBV6-6,TRBJ2-2,TGTGCCAGCAGTTCCACAAACCAGGGCACCGGGGAGCTGTTTTTT,CASSSTNQGTGELFF
many,-,TRBV7-6,TRBJ2-1,TGTGCCAGCAGCTTAGCGGTGAGGGCCGGCAATGAGCAGTTCTTC,CASSLAVRAGNEQFF
many,-,TRBV5-1,TRBJ2-1,TGCGCCAGCAGCCCAGCCGGGACTGGGGGGCAGGGTGAGCAGTTCTTC,CASSPAGTGGQGEQFF
many,-,TRBV3-1,TRBJ1-2,TGTGCCAGCAGCCAAGAGCGTCGGGTAAACTATGGCTACACCTTC,CASSQERRVNYGYTF
many,-,TRBV5-1,TRBJ2-7,TGCGCCAGCAGCTCGCGACAGGCGTCCTACGAGCAGTACTTC,CASSSRQASYEQYF
many,-,TRBV4-1,TRBJ1-1,TGCGCCAGCAGGAAAAGCGGGGGAAGCACTGAAGCTTTCTTT,CASRKSGGSTEAFF